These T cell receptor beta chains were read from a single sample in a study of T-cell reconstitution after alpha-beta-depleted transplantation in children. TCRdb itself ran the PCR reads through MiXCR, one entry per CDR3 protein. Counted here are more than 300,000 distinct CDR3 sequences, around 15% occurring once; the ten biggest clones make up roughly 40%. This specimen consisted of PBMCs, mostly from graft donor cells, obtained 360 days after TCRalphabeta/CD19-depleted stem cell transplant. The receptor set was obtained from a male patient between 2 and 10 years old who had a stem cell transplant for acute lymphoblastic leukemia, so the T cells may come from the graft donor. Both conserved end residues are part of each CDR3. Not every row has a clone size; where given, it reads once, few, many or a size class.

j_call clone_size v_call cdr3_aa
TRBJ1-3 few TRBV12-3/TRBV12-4 CASRGDRMTANTIYF
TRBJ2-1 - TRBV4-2 CASSQGPVIF
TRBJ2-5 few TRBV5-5 CASSPRLARVQETQYF
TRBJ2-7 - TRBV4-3 CASSPDRVDEQYF
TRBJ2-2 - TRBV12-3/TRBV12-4 CASTRGLAGTGELFF
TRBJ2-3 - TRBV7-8 CASSYQTGATDTQYF
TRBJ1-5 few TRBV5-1 CASSPDAFNQPQHF
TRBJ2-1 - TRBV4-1 CASSQGAVAYNEQFF
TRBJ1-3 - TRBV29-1 CSVADPGNTIYF
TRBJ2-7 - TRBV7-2 CASSQSRGPTYEQYF
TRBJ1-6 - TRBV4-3 CASSQDNEGSPLHF
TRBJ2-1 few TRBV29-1 CSVEDLSSYNEQFF
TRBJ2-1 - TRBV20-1 CSARTGLAPYNEQFF
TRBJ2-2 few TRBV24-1 CATSDTKTGELFF
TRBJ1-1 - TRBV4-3 CASSPWQGWGGTEAFF
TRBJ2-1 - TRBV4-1 CASRQLAGGPIRYDEQFF
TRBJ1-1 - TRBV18 CASSAQGAEAFF
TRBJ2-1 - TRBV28 CASSLGGQGPIYNEQFF
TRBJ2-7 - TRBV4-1 CASSQDQGIPNEQYF
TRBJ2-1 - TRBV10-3 CAISEWGTSDLDEQFF
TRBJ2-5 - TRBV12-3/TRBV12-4 CASFKRGPQETQYF
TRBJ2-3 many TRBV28 CASSFGERGLTDTQYF
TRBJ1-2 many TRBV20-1 CSAPQLVYGYTF
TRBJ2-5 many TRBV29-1 CSVGDSYGETQYF
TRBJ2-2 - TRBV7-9 CASSPRPGTRDTGELFF
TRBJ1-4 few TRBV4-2 CASSQELAGNEKLFF
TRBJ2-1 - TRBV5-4 CASSIGLPNEQFF
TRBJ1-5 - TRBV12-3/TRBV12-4 CASTSKRGNQPQHF
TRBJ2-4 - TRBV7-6 CASSPLGKNIQYF
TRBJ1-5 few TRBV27 CASSAEQGARNQPQHF
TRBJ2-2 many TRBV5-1 CASSTGTGPGELFF
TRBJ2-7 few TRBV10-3 CATMTRGLRYEQYF
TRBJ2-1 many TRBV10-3 CAISETGPYNEQFF
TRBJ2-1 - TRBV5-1 CASSPGGPENTLFF
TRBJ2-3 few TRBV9 CASSVRSFPDTQYF
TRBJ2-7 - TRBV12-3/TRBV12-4 CASTPGGRIYEQYF
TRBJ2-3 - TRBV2 CASSVGSRTDTQYF
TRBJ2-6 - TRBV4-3 CASSQAPLAGANVLTF
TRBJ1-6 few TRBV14 CASSQEAGSSLSPLHF
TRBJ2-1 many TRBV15 CATSRDRPDNEQFF
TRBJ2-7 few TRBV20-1 CSARTTAGTSGSPYEQYF
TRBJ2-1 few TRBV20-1 CSASREDHYNEQFF